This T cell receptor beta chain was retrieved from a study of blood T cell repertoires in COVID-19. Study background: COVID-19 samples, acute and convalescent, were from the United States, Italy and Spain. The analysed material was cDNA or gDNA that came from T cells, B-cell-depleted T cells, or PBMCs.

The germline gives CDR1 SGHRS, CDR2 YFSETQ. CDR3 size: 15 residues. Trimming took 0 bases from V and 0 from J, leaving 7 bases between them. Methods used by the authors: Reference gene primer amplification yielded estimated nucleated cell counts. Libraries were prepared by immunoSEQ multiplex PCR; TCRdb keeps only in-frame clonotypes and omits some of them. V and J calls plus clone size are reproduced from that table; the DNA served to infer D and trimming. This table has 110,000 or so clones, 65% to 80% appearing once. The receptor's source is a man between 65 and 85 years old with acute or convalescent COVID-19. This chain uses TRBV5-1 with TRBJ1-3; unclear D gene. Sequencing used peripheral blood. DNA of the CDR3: TGCGCCAGCAGCTTGGGACTCCTCTCTGGAAACACCATATATTTT. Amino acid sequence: CASSLGLLSGNTIYF. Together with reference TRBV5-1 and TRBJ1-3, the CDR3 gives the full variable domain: KAGVTQTPRYLIKTRGQQVTLSCSPISGHRSVSWYQQTPGQGLQFLFEYFSETQRNKGNFPGRFSGRQFSNSRSEMNVSTLELGDSALYLCASSLGLLSGNTIYFGEGSWLTVV.